This passage covers 24 T cell receptor beta chains from one sample sequenced in a study of tumor and adjacent non-tumor tissue in lung cancer (dated by TCRdb to the late 2010s). Receptor libraries were prepared by multiplex PCR. The sequencing machine was an Illumina HiSeq 2500. TCRbeta libraries were constructed through three rounds of nested PCR with primers (Table S4) according to protocols adapted from ARM-PCR. TCRdb handled the public reads itself, with Q25 trimming in fastp and clone calling in MiXCR, and kept productive beta chains. Every entry covers one CDR3 protein and lists the most common genes and DNA from its rows. This sample is represented by about 110,000 distinct CDR3 sequences; under 65% of them were singletons. The top ten clones comprise around 20% of the sample. RNA was isolated from bulk, unsorted tissue, and RNA quality was assessed with a NanoDrop ND-1000 and an Agilent 2100. Distant non-tumor tissue taken more than 3 cm from the tumor edge was used as the normal lung sample.

Sequencing used distant non-tumor lung tissue. Every receptor here comes from a man aged 55-75 years with non-small cell lung cancer.

This clonotype was detected many times. V and J are TRBV20-1 and TRBJ2-1; D not resolved. CDR3 length: 12 residues. The V and J ends lost 2 bases and 5 bases respectively, with 7 bases between them. The germline CDR1 and CDR2 sequences are DFQATT and SNEGSKA (reference sequence). The CDR3 is CSARRYDNEQFF. CDR3 bases: TGCAGTGCTAGACGTTACGACAATGAGCAGTTCTTC.

This clonotype was detected a few times. A read error may account for a junction end that differs from germline. CDR3 in amino acids: CASSVSSGTGTTYEQCF. The CDR3 DNA sequence: TGTGCCAGCAGCGTTAGTTCCGGGACAGGGACTACGTACGAGCAGTGCTTC. This chain joins TRBV7-8 and TRBJ2-7; 9 bases agree with TRBD1. Germline assignment: CDR1 SGHVS and CDR2 FQNEAQ. This CDR3 spans 17 amino acids.

With respect to this clonotype: Being one base from a much bigger clone, this may be a read error. The chain uses TRBV12-3 or TRBV12-4 and TRBJ1-6; no clear D. CDR3 length: 12 residues. The CDR3 here is CASTQRNSPLRF. The CDR3 nucleotides read TGTGCCAGCACTCAACGGAATTCACCCCTCCGCTTT.

Comments on this clonotype: This may arise from a read error, as a much more abundant clone is one base away. The chain couples TRBV30 to TRBJ2-7; 9 nucleotides align to TRBD2. The germline CDR1 and CDR2 sequences are GTSNPN and SVGIG (reference sequence). The CDR3 is 16 amino acids. The CDR3 here is CATAGGSSGGRDEQYF. CDR3 bases: TGTGCTACGGCGGGCGGGTCATCTGGCGGGAGGGACGAGCAGTACTTC.

The CDR3 sequence: CASSLRGAAPTHEQYF. Here the CDR3 DNA reads TGTGCCAGCAGCTTAAGGGGGGCCGCACCCACCCACGAGCAGTACTTC. The rearrangement links TRBV13 to TRBJ2-7, with D perhaps assigned TRBD1 or TRBD2 (6 bases each). In germline, CDR1 is PRHDT, CDR2 FYEKMQ (reference sequence). The CDR3 has 16 amino acids. The ends were cut back, 2 bases at V and 5 bases at J, with 19 bases in the middle.

This clonotype was counted ten times or more. The chain is built from TRBV20-1 and TRBJ2-3; 13 bases match TRBD2. After removal of 6 bases from V and 6 bases from J, the junction contained 9 bases not matched to a gene. The germline V gene encodes CDR1 DFQATT and CDR2 SNEGSKA (reference sequence). CDR3 length: 15 amino acids. CDR3 region: CSATPTSGGADTQYF. In DNA form, the CDR3 reads TGCAGTGCCACACCCACTAGCGGGGGGGCCGATACGCAGTATTTT.

This clonotype was found once. Germline is not matched at one junction end, which may reflect a read error. The chain is built from TRBV11-3 and TRBJ2-1; 9 bases are a match to TRBD2. CDR1 and CDR2 (germline): SGHNT, YENEEA. This CDR3 is 14 amino acids long. CDR3 loop: CASRWEGLANEHFF. The CDR3 DNA reads TGTGCCAGCAGATGGGAAGGACTAGCGAATGAGCACTTCTTT.

The chain couples TRBV10-3 to TRBJ2-7; 8 bases are a match to TRBD2. The germline V gene encodes CDR1 ENHRY and CDR2 SYGVKD. V gave up 3 bases and J gave up 0 bases; unmatched junction bases: 7. CDR3 length: 16 amino acids. The CDR3 sequence is CAISDLTSGSSYEQYF. The CDR3 nucleotides read TGTGCCATCAGTGATCTTACAAGCGGGAGCTCCTACGAGCAGTACTTC.

Turning to this clonotype: A read error may explain this, as a much larger clone is one base away. The chain is built from TRBV6-2 or TRBV6-3 and TRBJ1-5; D is possibly TRBD1 (5 bases). This CDR3 comprises 15 residues. Germline CDR1 is MNHEY and CDR2 is SVGEGT. The CDR3 loop reads CASRHGGGGNRPQHF. CDR3 nucleotides: TGTGCCAGCAGACACGGGGGTGGCGGCAATCGGCCCCAGCATTTT.

This clonotype has more than one count but fewer than ten. Mismatch with germline at one junction end may stem from a read error. In DNA, the CDR3 is TGTGCCAGCGGTGAAGAAGGGACAGGCAGCGCACCCCTCCACTTT. Translation: CASGEEGTGSAPLHF. This sequence joins TRBV6-1 and TRBJ1-6, with 8 positions matching TRBD1. The CDR3 runs 15 residues. From germline, CDR1 is MNHNS and CDR2 SASEGT.

On this clonotype: This may stem from a read error, because a much larger clone lies one nucleotide away. CDR3 bases: TGTGTCAGCAGCTCGAGGGGACCCGAGAACACTGAAGCTTTCTTT. Its protein is CVSSSRGPENTEAFF. The genes are TRBV11-2 and TRBJ1-1, with D perhaps TRBD1 (5 bases). CDR3 length: 15 residues. Germline V CDR1 and CDR2: SGHAT, FQNNGV.

This clonotype came up a few times. V is TRBV29-1 and J is TRBJ1-2; 8 bases are shared with TRBD1. Looked up from germline, CDR1 is SQVTM and CDR2 is ANQGSEA. V was pared by 6 bases and J by 0 bases, with 3 bases of the junction left unmatched. The length of the CDR3 is 13 residues. The CDR3 DNA follows: TGCAGCGTCCGGACAGGGCCTAACTATGGCTACACCTTC. It yields the protein CSVRTGPNYGYTF.

Of note for this clonotype: A single base separates this from a much larger clone, so it may be a read error. This chain joins TRBV20-1 and TRBJ1-1, with unresolved D. Trimming cost V 2 bases and J 10 bases, with 20 bases left between them. This CDR3 contains 14 residues. Germline V gene data show CDR1 as DFQATT and CDR2 as SNEGSKA (reference sequence). CDR3 sequence: CSARYFRRSGGAFF. The CDR3 DNA sequence: TGCAGTGCTAGATATTTTAGGAGATCCGGTGGAGCTTTCTTT.

This clonotype was counted a few times. At one end, the junction sequence differs from germline, possibly due to a read error. The chain has TRBV11-1 and TRBJ2-3; D assignment may be TRBD1 or TRBD2 (5 bases each). The CDR3 length is 12 residues. CDR1 is SGHAT, CDR2 FQDESV, per germline (reference sequence). The CDR3 spells CVSSFGTDTQYF. The CDR3 DNA reads TGTGTCAGCAGCTTTGGGACGGATACGCAGTATTTT.

This clonotype showed up just once. At one end the junction does not follow the germline gene, possibly because of a read error. The CDR3 region has the DNA TGTGCCAGCAGTTACTCGGTCAGGATGATCTTCACCGGGGAACTGTTTTTT. It yields the protein CASSYSVRMIFTGELFF. V gene TRBV6-5 combines with J gene TRBJ2-2; a weak D match, TRBD2 (5 bases). The CDR3 is 17 residues long. The germline CDR1 and CDR2 sequences are MNHEY and SVGAGI.

This clonotype came up a few times. The chain recombines TRBV28 with TRBJ2-1, with D perhaps given as TRBD1 or TRBD2 (5 bases each). Germline CDR1 MDHEN, CDR2 SYDVKM. This CDR3 comprises 14 residues. Trimming pared 5 bases from V and 4 bases from J, leaving 12 bases between. CDR3 protein: CASSTGTVYNEQFF. CDR3 sequence (DNA): TGTGCCAGCAGTACCGGGACGGTGTACAATGAGCAGTTCTTC.

This clonotype was detected once. A much larger clone lies a single base off, so this may be a read error. This rearrangement joins TRBV29-1 to TRBJ2-2; 11 positions agree with TRBD2. J lost 4 bases, V lost 3 bases, and 7 bases had no gene match. The CDR3 has 16 amino acids. CDR1 is SQVTM, CDR2 ANQGSEA, per germline. This CDR3 reads CSVEVTSGIGTGELFF. CDR3 nucleotides: TGCAGCGTTGAGGTGACTAGCGGGATTGGCACCGGGGAGCTGTTTTTT.

Turning to this clonotype: A much larger clonotype is one base distant, so this may be a read error. The V call is TRBV6-2 or TRBV6-3, the J call TRBJ2-2; 10 nucleotides line up with TRBD2. This CDR3 is 19 amino acids long. The V gene's germline CDR1 is MNHEY and CDR2 SVGEGT. The CDR3 DNA sequence: TGTGCCAGCAGTGCAACTACAGGGAGGCTAGCGGGAGACACCGGGGAGCCGTTTTTT. Its translation is CASSATTGRLAGDTGEPFF.

This chain links TRBV4-2 with TRBJ2-1; D is perhaps TRBD1 (5 bases). CDR1 is LGHNA and CDR2 is YNFKEQ in the germline V gene. Trimming cost V 11 bases and J 6 bases, with 23 bases left between them. This CDR3 contains 15 residues. The CDR3 sequence is CADSQESGGVNEQFF. The CDR3 nucleotides are TGTGCCGACAGCCAAGAGTCGGGCGGAGTCAATGAGCAGTTCTTC.

Concerning this clonotype: The CDR3 does not close with the conserved phenylalanine or tryptophan, likely indicating a read error. The DNA is omitted, as the CDR3 cannot be located on it reliably, and the CDR3 follows TCRdb's listing. This chain uses TRBV12-3 or TRBV12-4 with TRBJ1-1; the DNA was not used to check the table's D call, TRBD1. The CDR3 is 13 amino acids in total, end residues counted. The CDR3 protein is CASSLTPLGEALL.

This clonotype was picked up one time. Germline and junction disagree at one end, which may indicate a read error. The chain has TRBV10-3 and TRBJ2-3; maybe TRBD1 (5 bases). Germline V CDR1 and CDR2: ENHRY, SYGVKD. CDR3 size: 14 residues. The CDR3 nucleotides are TGTGTCATCAGTACAGACAGAGACACAGATACGCGGTATTTT. Encoded protein: CVISTDRDTDTRYF.

This clonotype has ten or more counts. The V gene is TRBV5-4, the J gene TRBJ2-1; no definite D call. Germline assignment: CDR1 SGHNT and CDR2 YYREEE (reference sequence). This CDR3 is 13 amino acids long. The V end lost 2 bases, the J end lost 6 bases, and 9 bases lay between the germline ends. In DNA form, the CDR3 reads TGTGCCAGCAGCTTCAAAGAACTCAATGAGCAGTTCTTC. Its protein is CASSFKELNEQFF.

About this clonotype: This may be a read error: a much more frequent sequence differs by one nucleotide. This rearrangement joins TRBV18 to TRBJ2-5; 7 bases are shared with TRBD1. In germline, CDR1 is KGHSH, CDR2 LQKENI. With V trimmed by 11 bases and J by 2 bases, 11 bases remained unmatched. The CDR3 is made up of 14 amino acids. The CDR3 region is CAGTRRDSQETQYF. CDR3 nucleotides: TGTGCCGGCACCCGACGGGACAGTCAAGAGACCCAGTACTTC.

Details on this clonotype: Here the CDR3 omits its conserved ending phenylalanine or tryptophan, so a read error is the likely source. The V call is TRBV29-1, the J call TRBJ2-1; TRBD1 aligns across 7 bases. Germline V gene lookup returns CDR1 SQVTM and CDR2 ANQGSEA. The CDR3 extends over 13 amino acids. The CDR3 is CSGMGQTYNVQFL. The DNA of the CDR3 is TGCAGCGGGATGGGACAGACATACAATGTGCAGTTCTTA.